These T cell receptor beta chains were read from a single sample in a study of T cells in localized non-small cell lung cancer. Clones were read by immunoSEQ multiplex PCR, and TCRdb kept only the in-frame ones, dropping some. The table has tens of thousands of clones, about nine tenths seen once. This material consisted of peripheral blood, taken before any cancer treatment. These TCRs come from a female donor over 55 with stage I squamous cell lung carcinoma. The CDR3 runs from the conserved cysteine through the conserved F or W. A D gene is named only where the DNA matches it firmly. Size is omitted from some rows. Given values are once, few, many or a class for expanded clones.

TRBD2	once	TRBV18	TRBJ2-5	TGTGCCAGCTCGGCGACTAGCGGGGAAGAGACCCAGTACTTC	CASSATSGEETQYF
-	-	TRBV7-9	TRBJ2-5	TGTGCCAGCAGCTTAGGGTCTAGCTTAGAGACCCAGTACTTC	CASSLGSSLETQYF
-	-	TRBV27	TRBJ1-2	TGTGCCAGCAAGACCAGGGATACTAACTATGGCTACACCTTC	CASKTRDTNYGYTF
-	-	TRBV19	TRBJ2-5	TGTGCCAGTAGTAAGACTCAAGAGACCCAGTACTTC	CASSKTQETQYF
TRBD1	-	TRBV7-6	TRBJ1-3	TGTGCCAGCAGCCTAAGACAGGGAACGGGCTCTGGAAACACCATATATTTT	CASSLRQGTGSGNTIYF
-	-	TRBV7-3	TRBJ2-2	TGTGCCAGCAGCTTAGTCGGGAGAAACACCGGGGAGCTGTTTTTT	CASSLVGRNTGELFF
TRBD1	-	TRBV19	TRBJ2-7	TGTGCCAGCGGACAGGACTTGGCCTCCTACGAGCAGTACTTC	CASGQDLASYEQYF
-	-	TRBV15	TRBJ2-2	TGTGCCACCAGCAGAGAGAGCGAAGGAGGTTCCGGGGAGCTGTTTTTT	CATSRESEGGSGELFF
-	-	TRBV7-3	TRBJ2-2	TGTGCCAGCAGCACCATAGTGGGTACCACCGGGGAGCTGTTTTTT	CASSTIVGTTGELFF
TRBD2	-	TRBV10-2	TRBJ2-1	TGCGCCAGCTTAGGGAGGGAGAGGCTTAAAGAGCAGTTCTTC	CASLGRERLKEQFF
-	-	TRBV9	TRBJ2-3	TGTGCCAGCAGCGGACAGGGACTAACTGGCACAGATACGCAGTATTTT	CASSGQGLTGTDTQYF
-	-	TRBV7-9	TRBJ2-3	TGTGCCAGCAGCCCCTCCATGACAGCCACAGATACGCAGTATTTT	CASSPSMTATDTQYF
-	-	TRBV15	TRBJ2-1	TGTGCCACCAGCAGAGATCGTAGCAGGGCCAATGAGCAGTTCTTC	CATSRDRSRANEQFF
TRBD1	few	TRBV7-2	TRBJ1-2	TGTGCCAGCAGCTTAGAAACAGGGGACAACTATGGCTACACCTTC	CASSLETGDNYGYTF
-	-	TRBV5-4	TRBJ1-1	TGTGCCAGCGGTCGGGGGGGAATGCGGAACACTGAAGCTTTCTTT	CASGRGGMRNTEAFF
TRBD2	-	TRBV7-9	TRBJ2-7	TGTGCCAGCAGCTTAGCCGGGAGGATCTACGAGCAGTACTTC	CASSLAGRIYEQYF
-	once	TRBV5-1	TRBJ1-5	TGCGCCAGCAGCTGGGGGGACGGCAATCAGCCCCAGCATTTT	CASSWGDGNQPQHF
-	-	TRBV7-2	TRBJ2-3	TGTGCCAGCAGCCCTTTTAGTGATACGCAGTATTTT	CASSPFSDTQYF
-	-	TRBV5-1	TRBJ2-5	TGCGCCAGCAGCTGGCAGGGTCAAGAGACCCAGTACTTC	CASSWQGQETQYF
TRBD2	once	TRBV27	TRBJ2-7	TGTGCCAGCAGCTTAGACGGACTAGCGGGGCAAAGCTCCTACGAGCAGTACTTC	CASSLDGLAGQSSYEQYF
-	-	TRBV4-1	TRBJ2-6	TGCGCCAGCAGCCCCGGACCTTCGGGAGGGGCCAACGTCCTGACTTTC	CASSPGPSGGANVLTF
TRBD2	-	TRBV5-1	TRBJ2-3	TGCGCCAGCAGCTTGGCTAGCGGGTATAGCACAGATACGCAGTATTTT	CASSLASGYSTDTQYF
-	-	TRBV19	TRBJ2-7	TGTGCCAGTAGTCCGTACGCGTTTGGTCAACGCGACGAGCAGTACTTC	CASSPYAFGQRDEQYF
TRBD1	-	TRBV4-1	TRBJ1-2	TGCGCCAGCAGCTCCCCGGGACAGAGGAGTGACTATGGCTACACCTTC	CASSSPGQRSDYGYTF
TRBD1	-	TRBV29-1	TRBJ1-2	TGCAGCGTTGAGGGGACAGGGGGTTACGGCTACACCTTC	CSVEGTGGYGYTF
TRBD2	-	TRBV5-4	TRBJ2-5	TGTGCCAGCAGCTCTCTTGCGGCTAGCGGGAGGGTCACCCAGTACTTC	CASSSLAASGRVTQYF
-	-	TRBV7-2	TRBJ1-3	TGTGCCAGCAGCCTACAGGCGTCAGTCGGAAACACCATATATTTT	CASSLQASVGNTIYF